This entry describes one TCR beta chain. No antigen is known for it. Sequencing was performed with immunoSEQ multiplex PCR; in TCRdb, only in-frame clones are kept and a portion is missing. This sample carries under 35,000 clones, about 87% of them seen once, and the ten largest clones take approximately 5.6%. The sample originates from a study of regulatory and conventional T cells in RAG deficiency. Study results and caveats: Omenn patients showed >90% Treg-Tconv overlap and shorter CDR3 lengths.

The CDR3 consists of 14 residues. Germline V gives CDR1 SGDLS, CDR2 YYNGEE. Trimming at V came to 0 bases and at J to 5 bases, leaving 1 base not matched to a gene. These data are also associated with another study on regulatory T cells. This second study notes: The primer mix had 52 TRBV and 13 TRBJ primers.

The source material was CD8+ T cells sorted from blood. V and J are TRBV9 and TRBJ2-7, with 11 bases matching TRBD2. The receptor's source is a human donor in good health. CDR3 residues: CASSVGLAGNEQYF. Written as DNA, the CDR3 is TGTGCCAGCAGCGTAGGACTAGCGGGAAACGAGCAGTACTTC.